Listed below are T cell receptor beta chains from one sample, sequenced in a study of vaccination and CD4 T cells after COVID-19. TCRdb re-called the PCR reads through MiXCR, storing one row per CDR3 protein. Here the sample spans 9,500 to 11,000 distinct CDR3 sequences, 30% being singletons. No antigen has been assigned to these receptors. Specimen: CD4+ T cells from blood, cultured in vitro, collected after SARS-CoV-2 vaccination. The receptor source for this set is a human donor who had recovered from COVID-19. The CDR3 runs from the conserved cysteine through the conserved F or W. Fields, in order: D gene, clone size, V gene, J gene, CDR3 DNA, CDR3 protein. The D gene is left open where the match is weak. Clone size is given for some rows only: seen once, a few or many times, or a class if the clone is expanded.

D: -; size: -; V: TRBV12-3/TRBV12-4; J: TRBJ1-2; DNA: TGTGCCAGCAGCCCCGGATATACTAACTATGGCTACACCTTC; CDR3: CASSPGYTNYGYTF
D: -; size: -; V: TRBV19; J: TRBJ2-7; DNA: TGTGCCAGTAGTATCCGGGAATCTCCCTACGAGCAGTACTTC; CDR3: CASSIRESPYEQYF
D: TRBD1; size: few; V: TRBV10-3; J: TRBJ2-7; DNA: TGTGCCATCAGTGACAACCATCAGGGGGCTTTCTACGAGCAGTACTTC; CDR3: CAISDNHQGAFYEQYF
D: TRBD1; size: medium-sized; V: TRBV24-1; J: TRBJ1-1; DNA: TGTGCCACCCGAGACAGGGGCAACACTGAAGCTTTCTTT; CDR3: CATRDRGNTEAFF
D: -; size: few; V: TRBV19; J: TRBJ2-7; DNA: TGTGCCAGTATGGGGCGGGCCTACGAGCAGTACTTC; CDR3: CASMGRAYEQYF
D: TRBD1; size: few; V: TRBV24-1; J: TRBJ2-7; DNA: TGTGCCACCAGTGATACCCAAGGACAGGTAGGGCAGTACTTC; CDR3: CATSDTQGQVGQYF
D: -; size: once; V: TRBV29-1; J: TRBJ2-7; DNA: TGCAGCGCCCGACCCGGGACAAGCTACGAGCAGTACTTC; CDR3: CSARPGTSYEQYF
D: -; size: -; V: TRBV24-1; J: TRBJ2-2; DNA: TGTGCCACCAGTCCGGGACTTAACACCGGGGAGCTGTTTTTT; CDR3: CATSPGLNTGELFF
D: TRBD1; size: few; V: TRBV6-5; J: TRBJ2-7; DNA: TGTGCCAGCAGTTACCGGGACAGGGGTGACCAAGAGCAGTACTTC; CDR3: CASSYRDRGDQEQYF
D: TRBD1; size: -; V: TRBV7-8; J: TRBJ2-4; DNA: TGTGCCAGCAGTTTTACAGGGGACATTCAGTACTTC; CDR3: CASSFTGDIQYF
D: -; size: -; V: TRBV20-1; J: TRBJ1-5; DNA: TGCAGTGCTAGCAGGGTATCTGGGCAGCCCCAGCATTTT; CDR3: CSASRVSGQPQHF
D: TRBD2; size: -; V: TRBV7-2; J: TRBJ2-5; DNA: TGTGCCAGCAGCCAAAACTCCAGACTAGCGGGCCAACAAGAGACCCAGTACTTC; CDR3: CASSQNSRLAGQQETQYF
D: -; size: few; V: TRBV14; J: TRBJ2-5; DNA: TGTGCCAGCAGCCAAGACAACGGTTACGACCAAGAGACCCAGTACTTC; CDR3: CASSQDNGYDQETQYF
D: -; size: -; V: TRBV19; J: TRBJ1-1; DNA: TGTGCCAGTAGTATAGAGGAAGGCAGGGGCGTTAACACTGAAGCTTTCTTT; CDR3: CASSIEEGRGVNTEAFF
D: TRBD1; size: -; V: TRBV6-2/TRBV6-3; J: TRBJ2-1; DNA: TGTGCCAGCAGTACGTCCGGGACAGGGACTCGCAATGAGCAGTTCTTC; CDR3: CASSTSGTGTRNEQFF
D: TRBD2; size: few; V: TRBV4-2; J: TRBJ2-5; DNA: TGTGCCAGCAGCCAAGATCCCCTAGCGGGAACTCAAGAGACCCAGTACTTC; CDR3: CASSQDPLAGTQETQYF
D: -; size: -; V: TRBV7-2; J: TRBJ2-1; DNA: TGTGCCAGCAGTTCTTTGTTACAGGGAAGGGAGCAGTTCTTC; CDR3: CASSSLLQGREQFF
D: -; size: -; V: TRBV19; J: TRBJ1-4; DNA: TGTGCCAGTAGCAACCCCGGGACCGACATGATTCGACTGTTTTTT; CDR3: CASSNPGTDMIRLFF
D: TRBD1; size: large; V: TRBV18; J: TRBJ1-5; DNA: TGTGCCAGCTCACCACGCGGACAGGGGGCTGTAGGCCAGCCCCAGCATTTT; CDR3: CASSPRGQGAVGQPQHF
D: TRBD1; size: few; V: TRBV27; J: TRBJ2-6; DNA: TGTGCCAGCAGTAGACAGGGGGCAGGCGGGGCCAACGTCCTGACTTTC; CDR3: CASSRQGAGGANVLTF
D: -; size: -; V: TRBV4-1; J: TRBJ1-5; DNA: TGCGCCAGCAGCCAAGGGGGGTTTACTGGGTCTGTAATCCAGCCCCAGCATTTT; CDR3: CASSQGGFTGSVIQPQHF
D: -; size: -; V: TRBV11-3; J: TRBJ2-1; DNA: TGTGCCAGCAGCTTAAGAAGAGATGAGCAGTTCTTC; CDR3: CASSLRRDEQFF
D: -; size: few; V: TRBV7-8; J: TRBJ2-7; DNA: TGTGCCAGCAGCCCTCGGGGCCGGAGTGGGGATTCCTACGAGCAGTACTTC; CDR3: CASSPRGRSGDSYEQYF
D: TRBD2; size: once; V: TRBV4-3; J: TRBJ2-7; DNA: TGCGCCAGCAGCCAAGGTCGGACTAGCGTCCCCTACGAGCAGTACTTC; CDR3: CASSQGRTSVPYEQYF
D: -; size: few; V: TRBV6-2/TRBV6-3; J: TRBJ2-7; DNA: TGTGCCACCAGGGATACCATCTACGAGCAGTACTTC; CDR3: CATRDTIYEQYF
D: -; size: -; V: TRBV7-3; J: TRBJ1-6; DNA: TGTGCCAGCAGCCGTCTTCGGGATAGTTCACCCCTCCACTTT; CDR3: CASSRLRDSSPLHF
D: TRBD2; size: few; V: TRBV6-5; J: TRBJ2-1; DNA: TGTGCCAGCAGTTACCGGCGGGAGGACCACAATGAGCAGTTCTTC; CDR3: CASSYRREDHNEQFF
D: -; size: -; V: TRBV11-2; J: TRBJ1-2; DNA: TGTGCCAGCAGCTTAGCCCAGGGGAGAGGTGGCTACACCTTC; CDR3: CASSLAQGRGGYTF
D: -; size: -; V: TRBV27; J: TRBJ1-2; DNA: TGTGCCAGCAGTTATAACAGACATCCGTATGGCTACACCTTC; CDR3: CASSYNRHPYGYTF
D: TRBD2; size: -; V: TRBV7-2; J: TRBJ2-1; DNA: TGTGCCAGCAGCTTCGCTAGCGGGAGCTCTGAGCAGTTCTTC; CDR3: CASSFASGSSEQFF
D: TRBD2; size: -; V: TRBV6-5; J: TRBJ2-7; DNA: TGTGCCAGCAGTTACCAGCGGGACTCCTACGAGCAGTACTTC; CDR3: CASSYQRDSYEQYF
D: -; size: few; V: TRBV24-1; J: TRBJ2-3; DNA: TGTGCCACCAGTGCCCCAGGGGCCCTAGCTACAGATACGCAGTATTTT; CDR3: CATSAPGALATDTQYF
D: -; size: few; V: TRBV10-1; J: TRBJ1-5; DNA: TGCGCCAGCATTATAATTCAGCCCCAGCATTTT; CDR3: CASIIIQPQHF
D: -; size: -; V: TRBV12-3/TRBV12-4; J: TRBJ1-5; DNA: TGTGCCAGCAGCCCTTGGGGGGGCAATCAGCCCCAGCATTTT; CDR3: CASSPWGGNQPQHF
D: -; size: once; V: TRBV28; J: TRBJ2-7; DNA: TGTGCCAGCAGTTTAAGCCGCTACGAGCAGTACTTC; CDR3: CASSLSRYEQYF
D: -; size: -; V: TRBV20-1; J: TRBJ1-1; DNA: TGCAGTGCTAGAGTTGGAGGGCGGAGTGAAGCTTTCTTT; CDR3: CSARVGGRSEAFF
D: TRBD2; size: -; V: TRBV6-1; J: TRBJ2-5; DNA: TGTGCCGGCAGTGGACTAGCGGTATTTCGGGAGACCCAGTACTTC; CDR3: CAGSGLAVFRETQYF
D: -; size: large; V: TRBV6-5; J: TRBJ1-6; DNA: TGTGCCAGCAGTTACCATCCTCGTGGGACCAATTCACCCCTCCACTTT; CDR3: CASSYHPRGTNSPLHF
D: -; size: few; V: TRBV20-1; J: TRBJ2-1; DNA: TGCAGTGCAAGGAGGGGTGCGGAGTTCTTC; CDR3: CSARRGAEFF
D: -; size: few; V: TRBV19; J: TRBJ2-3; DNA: TGTGCCAGTAGTATCGTAGGGGCCCACAACACAGATACGCAGTATTTT; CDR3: CASSIVGAHNTDTQYF
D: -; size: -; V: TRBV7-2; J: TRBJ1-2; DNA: TGTGCCAGCAGCTTTTTGGGTTCCCGCTACACCTTC; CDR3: CASSFLGSRYTF
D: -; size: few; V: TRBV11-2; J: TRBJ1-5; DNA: TGTGCCAGCAGCTTAAACGGGGGCGGCAATCAGCCCCAGCATTTT; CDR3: CASSLNGGGNQPQHF
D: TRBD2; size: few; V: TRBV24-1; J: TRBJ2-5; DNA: TGTGCCACCAGTGCCGGGTCGGGACTAGCTTTAGAGACCCAGTACTTC; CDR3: CATSAGSGLALETQYF
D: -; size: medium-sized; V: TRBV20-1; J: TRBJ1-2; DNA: TGCAGTGCTAGGGAGGGCAGGCCCTATGGCTACACCTTC; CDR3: CSAREGRPYGYTF
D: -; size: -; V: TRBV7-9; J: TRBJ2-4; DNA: TGTGCCAGCAGCGGACGGTTCGTAACCAAAAACATTCAGTACTTC; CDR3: CASSGRFVTKNIQYF
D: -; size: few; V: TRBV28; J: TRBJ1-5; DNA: TGTGCCACGCGGACAGCCCGTCGGGAGCCCCAGCATTTT; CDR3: CATRTARREPQHF
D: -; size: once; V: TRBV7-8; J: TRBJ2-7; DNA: TGTGCCAGCAGAAAAGCAGCGGACAGTATTTCCTACGAGCAGTACTTC; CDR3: CASRKAADSISYEQYF
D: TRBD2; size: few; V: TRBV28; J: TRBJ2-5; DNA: TGTGCCAGCACTACACTAGCGGGCCAAGAGACCCAGTACTTC; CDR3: CASTTLAGQETQYF
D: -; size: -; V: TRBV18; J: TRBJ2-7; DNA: TGTGCCAGCTCACCTCAGCTTTTAGGGGCCGATGGATCCTACGAGCAGTACTTC; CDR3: CASSPQLLGADGSYEQYF
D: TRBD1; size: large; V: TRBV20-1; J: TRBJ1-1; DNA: TGCAGTGCTATAGGGGGCATAATGAACACTGAAGCTTTCTTT; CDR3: CSAIGGIMNTEAFF
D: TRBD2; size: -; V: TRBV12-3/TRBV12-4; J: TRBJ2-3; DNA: TGTGCCAGCAGCCCCGGGACTAGGTCCACGCAGTATTTT; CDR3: CASSPGTRSTQYF
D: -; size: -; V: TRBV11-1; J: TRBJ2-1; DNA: TGTGCCAGCAGCTCCGACTTTGCGGGATCTCGGAATGAGCAGTTCTTC; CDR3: CASSSDFAGSRNEQFF
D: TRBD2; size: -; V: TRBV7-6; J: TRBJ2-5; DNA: TGTGCCAGCAGCTTAGGAGCGGGAGTAAGAGAGACCCAGTACTTC; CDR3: CASSLGAGVRETQYF
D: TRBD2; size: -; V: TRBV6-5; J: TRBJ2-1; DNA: TGTGCCAGCAGTTACGTTAGGACTAGCGGGAACAATGAGCAGTTCTTC; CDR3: CASSYVRTSGNNEQFF
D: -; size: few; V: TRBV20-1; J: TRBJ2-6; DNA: TGCAGTGGGGGGGCGCAGTCTGGGGCCAACGTCCTGACTTTC; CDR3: CSGGAQSGANVLTF